The TCR beta chain under discussion was sequenced for a study of blood T cell repertoires in COVID-19. As for the study in general: Collection of acute and convalescent COVID-19 samples took place in the United States, Italy and Spain. The cDNA or gDNA used as material had been derived from T cells, B-cell-depleted T cells, or PBMCs.

This clone was found a few times. Per the study methods: Estimation of nucleated cell counts was performed using reference gene primer amplification. The assay was immunoSEQ multiplex PCR, and TCRdb's table has in-frame clones only and misses some. The V and J calls and clone size are taken from that table; D and trimming were inferred from the DNA. This table holds 90,000 to 100,000 clones, approximately 88% found once. The CDR3 length is 15 residues. V was clipped by 0 bases and J by 4 bases; unmatched bases: 3. Germline CDR1 and CDR2: SGHNT and YYREEE (reference sequence). The V gene is TRBV5-4, the J gene TRBJ1-2, with 10 bases that match TRBD1. Sequencing was performed on peripheral blood. The receptor was derived from an older woman with acute or convalescent COVID-19. The CDR3: CASSLGQGASYGYTF. The CDR3 DNA reads as TGTGCCAGCAGCTTGGGACAGGGGGCCAGCTATGGCTACACCTTC.